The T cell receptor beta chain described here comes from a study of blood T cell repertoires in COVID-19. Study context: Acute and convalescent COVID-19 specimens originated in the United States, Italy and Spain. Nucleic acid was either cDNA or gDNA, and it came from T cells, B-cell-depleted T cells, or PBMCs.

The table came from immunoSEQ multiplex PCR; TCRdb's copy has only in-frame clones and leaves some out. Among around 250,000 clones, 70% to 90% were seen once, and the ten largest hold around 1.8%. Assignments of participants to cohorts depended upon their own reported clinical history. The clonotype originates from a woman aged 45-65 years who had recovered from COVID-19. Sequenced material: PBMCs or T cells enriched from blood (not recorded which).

CDR3 loop: CASSQDWGGTEAFF. The CDR3 DNA follows: TGTGCCAGCAGCCAAGATTGGGGGGGCACTGAAGCTTTCTTT. The V and J genes are TRBV3-1 (or the pseudogene TRBV3-2) and TRBJ1-1; D is perhaps TRBD1 (5 bases). The CDR3 sequence is 14 residues long. The germline V and J ends were trimmed by 0 bases and 4 bases, with 9 bases remaining between them. In germline, CDR1 is LGHDT, CDR2 YNNKEL (reference sequence).